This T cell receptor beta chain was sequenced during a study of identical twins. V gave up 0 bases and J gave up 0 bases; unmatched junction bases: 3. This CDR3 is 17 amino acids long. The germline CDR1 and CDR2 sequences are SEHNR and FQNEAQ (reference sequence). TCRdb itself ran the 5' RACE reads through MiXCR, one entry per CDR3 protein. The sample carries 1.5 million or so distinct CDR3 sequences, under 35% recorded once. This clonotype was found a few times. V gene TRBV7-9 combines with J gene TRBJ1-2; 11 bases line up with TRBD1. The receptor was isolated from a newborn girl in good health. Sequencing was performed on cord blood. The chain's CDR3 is CASSLAWTGGSNYGYTF. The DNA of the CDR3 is TGTGCCAGCAGCTTAGCCTGGACAGGGGGCTCTAACTATGGCTACACCTTC.